This TCR beta chain was sequenced in a study of PD-1 blockade in classical Hodgkin lymphoma. Documented time point: cycle 4 day 1 (C4D1), after less than seven weeks of nivolumab. Brentuximab vedotin exposure varied, and every patient relapsed after autologous stem cell transplantation. V gave up 8 bases and J gave up 3 bases, with 8 bases separating them. The CDR3 runs to 11 residues. Germline-derived CDR1 and CDR2 are MNHEY and SMNVEV (reference sequence). Profiling relied on immunoSEQ multiplex PCR, and the TCRdb table lists in-frame clones only, not all of them. The table shows approximately 65,000 clones, with about 90% occurring only once.

The starting material was peripheral blood mononuclear cells (PBMCs), obtained before the fourth cycle of nivolumab. The chain links TRBV27 to TRBJ2-7; no definite D call. The clonotype was recovered from a human donor with classical Hodgkin lymphoma. The CDR3 loop is CASPNYYEQYF. In DNA, the CDR3 is TGTGCCAGCCCCAACTACTACGAGCAGTACTTC.